Listed below are T cell receptor beta chains from one sample, sequenced in a study of technical replicates of blood from a handful of donors. TCRdb's table, derived via immunoSEQ multiplex PCR, lists solely in-frame clones and lacks some. The sample contains 65,000 to 95,000 clones, around 97% of which appear only once. Sequencing input: T cells isolated from PBMCs. The receptors were gathered from a human donor in good health. The CDR3 runs from the conserved cysteine through the conserved F or W. D genes are given only for firm matches. A row's size may be missing; if present it is once, few, many or a size class.

TRBV2,-,-,TRBJ2-7,TGTGCCAGCAGTGAATACTACGAGCAGTACTTC,CASSEYYEQYF
TRBV6-1,-,-,TRBJ1-3,TGTGCCAGCAGTGAAGAATGGGGGGTCGGGGACACCATATATTTT,CASSEEWGVGDTIYF
TRBV5-4,TRBD1,-,TRBJ2-5,TGTGCCAGCAGCTTGAGGGGGCAGGGTAGAGAGACCCAGTACTTC,CASSLRGQGRETQYF
TRBV11-2,-,-,TRBJ1-2,TGTGCCAGCAGCTCCGAGGGACTTTATGGCTACACCTTC,CASSSEGLYGYTF
TRBV4-1,-,-,TRBJ2-7,TGCGCCAGCAGCCAAGGGGTAGGGGCCGCCTACGAGCAGTACTTC,CASSQGVGAAYEQYF
TRBV25-1,-,-,TRBJ1-1,TGTGCCAGCAGTGAATTCAGAGGGAGGAACACTGAAGCTTTCTTT,CASSEFRGRNTEAFF
TRBV6-1,-,-,TRBJ1-5,TGTGCCAGCAGGGAATGGACAGCTAGCAATCAGCCCCAGCATTTT,CASREWTASNQPQHF
TRBV28,-,-,TRBJ2-7,TGTGCCAGCAGGACAGGAAATCTAGGAAAGCGGACTAGTCCCTACGAGCAGTACTTC,CASRTGNLGKRTSPYEQYF
TRBV10-3,-,-,TRBJ2-5,TGTGCCATCAGTGAGCTTGCAGATTTATACCAAGAGACCCAGTACTTC,CAISELADLYQETQYF
TRBV2,-,-,TRBJ2-2,TGTGCCAGCAGTGTGGACAGCACCGGGGAGCTGTTTTTT,CASSVDSTGELFF
TRBV27,-,-,TRBJ2-2,TGTGCCAGCAGTTTATCATGGGGAGCCACCGGGGAGCTGTTTTTT,CASSLSWGATGELFF
TRBV15,TRBD1,-,TRBJ2-3,TGTGCCACCAGCACCGACAGGGCGGATACGCAGTATTTT,CATSTDRADTQYF
TRBV10-3,-,-,TRBJ2-2,TGTGCCACACAAGGCCAGGGCCGGGAGCTGTTTTTT,CATQGQGRELFF
TRBV6-5,-,-,TRBJ2-7,TGTGCCAGCAGTTACTTTGGCGGAGCCTCCTACGAGCAGTACTTC,CASSYFGGASYEQYF
TRBV10-3,TRBD1,-,TRBJ2-1,TGTGCCATCAGTGAGCCGATGTCCCGGGACAGGGGGCAGAGCCCCAATGAGCAGTTCTTC,CAISEPMSRDRGQSPNEQFF
TRBV15,-,once,TRBJ1-5,TGTGCCACCAGCAGAGCAAGGGGGGGCACGGGCAATCAGCCCCAGCATTTT,CATSRARGGTGNQPQHF
TRBV7-6,TRBD1,-,TRBJ1-2,TGTGCCAGCAGCTTAGACCCTGGACAGGGGAGTAGTAACTACACCTTC,CASSLDPGQGSSNYTF
TRBV28,-,-,TRBJ1-2,TGTGCCAGCAGTTCCTACCCCGGGGTTAACTATGGCTACACCTTC,CASSSYPGVNYGYTF